The 9 T cell receptor beta chains reported below all come from one sample, sequenced in a study of immune characteristics of hereditary and idiopathic chronic pancreatitis. Measured with immunoSEQ multiplex PCR; TCRdb has only the in-frame clones, and not every one. Here the sample spans about 13,000 clones, about 70% being singletons. The pancreas tissue came from patients undergoing total pancreatectomy with islet autotransplantation. Sequences were obtained from pancreas tissue with hereditary chronic pancreatitis. Receptors were obtained from a human donor with chronic pancreatitis.

The chain is built from TRBV20-1 and TRBJ2-7, with 7 bases identical to TRBD1. Looked up from germline, CDR1 is DFQATT and CDR2 is SNEGSKA (reference sequence). V shed 6 bases and J 5 bases; nucleotides not matched to a gene: 4. CDR3 size: 11 residues. The CDR3 DNA follows: TGCAGTGCGCGGACAGGAAACGAGCAGTACTTC. Residues: CSARTGNEQYF.

The sample holds a few counts of this clone. The chain employs TRBV19 and TRBJ2-1, with 11 bases that match TRBD2. The germline V gene encodes CDR1 LNHDA and CDR2 SQIVND (reference sequence). The CDR3 length is 19 residues. J was trimmed by 2 bases and V by 3 bases; bases with no gene match: 12. The CDR3 sequence is CASSMRTRTSGRAYNEQFF. The CDR3, as DNA: TGTGCCAGTAGTATGCGGACGAGAACTAGCGGGAGAGCCTACAATGAGCAGTTCTTC.

This clone was seen only once. CDR3 nucleotides: TGTGCCAGCAGTTATCGGCGGGGCGTAGGGGGCTACACCTTC. Encoded protein: CASSYRRGVGGYTF. This chain joins TRBV28 and TRBJ1-2; D may be TRBD1 (5 bases). CDR3 length: 14 residues. Germline CDR1 reads MDHEN; CDR2 reads SYDVKM. V lost 4 bases, J lost 8 bases, and 17 bases lay in between.

This clone was counted between two and nine times. The chain has TRBV7-3 and TRBJ2-3; TRBD2 matches at 9 bases. Germline CDR1 and CDR2: SGHTA and FQGTGA. The CDR3 runs 15 residues. V dropped 4 bases and J dropped 4; count of bases not matched to a gene: 6. In nucleotides, the CDR3 is TGTGCCAGCAGCTCGAGAAGCGGGAGGTCAGATACGCAGTATTTT. The encoded protein is CASSSRSGRSDTQYF.

This chain connects TRBV28 to TRBJ2-7, with 13 bases identical to TRBD2. From germline, CDR1 is MDHEN and CDR2 SYDVKM. V lost 5 bases, J lost 5 bases, and 6 bases stayed unmatched. CDR3 length: 15 amino acids. The CDR3 loop reads CASSRTSGSKNEQYF. Here the CDR3 DNA reads TGTGCCAGCAGTAGGACTAGCGGGAGTAAGAACGAGCAGTACTTC.

In its sample, this clone was seen a few times. This chain uses TRBV27 with TRBJ1-2; D is undetermined. The V gene's germline CDR1 is MNHEY and CDR2 SMNVEV (reference sequence). This CDR3 region has 15 residues. V lost 1 base to trimming and J lost 0 bases, with 9 bases between them. The CDR3 protein is CASSLFPSANYGYTF. CDR3 nucleotide sequence: TGTGCCAGCAGTTTATTCCCGTCAGCTAACTATGGCTACACCTTC.

This clone has a handful of counts. The chain has TRBV18 and TRBJ1-4; 7 nucleotides line up with TRBD1. The trim removed 6 bases at V and 0 bases at J, leaving 7 bases unmatched. Germline CDR1 and CDR2: KGHSH and LQKENI. This CDR3 comprises 16 residues. This chain's CDR3 is CASSSAGTATNEKLFF. CDR3 coding DNA: TGTGCCAGCTCGTCCGCCGGGACAGCAACTAATGAAAAACTGTTTTTT.

This rearrangement joins TRBV9 to TRBJ1-2; D gene unclear. The CDR3 runs to 15 residues. The V gene lost 0 bases and the J gene lost 4 bases, with 13 bases spanning the gap. Germline V gene data show CDR1 as SGDLS and CDR2 as YYNGEE. The CDR3 spells CASSVADGKAYGYTF. For the CDR3, the DNA is TGTGCCAGCAGCGTAGCTGATGGCAAGGCCTATGGCTACACCTTC.

This chain joins TRBV18 and TRBJ2-7, with 7 nucleotides matching TRBD2. V gave up 4 bases and J gave up 9 bases; unmatched junction bases: 6. The CDR3 has 12 residues. The germline V gene encodes CDR1 KGHSH and CDR2 LQKENI. Written as DNA, the CDR3 is TGTGCCAGCTCACGGGCGGGGGAGGGGCAGTACTTC. Translated, it gives CASSRAGEGQYF.